A selection of T cell receptor beta chains follows, all from one sample in a study of T-cell reconstitution after alpha-beta-depleted transplantation in children. One entry per CDR3 protein, called by TCRdb with MiXCR from the PCR reads. This table has roughly 500,000 distinct CDR3 sequences, roughly 18% appearing once. The starting material was PBMCs from the stem cell graft donor, obtained from the stem cell graft. The source of these receptors is a human donor who donated a stem cell graft to a child with acute lymphoblastic leukemia. CDR3s include the opening cysteine and the closing phenylalanine or tryptophan. D genes are given only for firm matches. Not every row has a clone size; where given, it reads once, few, many or a size class.

>TRBV21-1|NA|TRBJ2-5|few
CASCLIPGQGWGETQYF
TGTGCCAGCTGTCTTATCCCGGGACAGGGCTGGGGAGAGACCCAGTACTTC
>TRBV2|TRBD2|TRBJ2-1|NA
CASSDPGLAALFSYNEQFF
TGTGCCAGCAGTGATCCGGGACTAGCGGCTTTATTCTCCTACAATGAGCAGTTCTTC
>TRBV5-1|NA|TRBJ2-7|NA
CASSLAIAGGPNEQYF
TGCGCCAGCAGCTTGGCCATTGCGGGCGGCCCCAACGAGCAGTACTTC
>TRBV20-1|NA|TRBJ2-5|NA
CSARAQDQETQYF
TGCAGTGCTAGAGCTCAGGACCAAGAGACCCAGTACTTC
>TRBV19|NA|TRBJ1-2|few
CASSIDVGITGYTF
TGTGCCAGTAGTATAGATGTCGGGATTACTGGCTACACCTTC
>TRBV29-1|NA|TRBJ2-1|NA
CSVQRSGSDEQFF
TGCAGCGTGCAGAGATCAGGATCGGATGAGCAGTTCTTC
>TRBV7-9|NA|TRBJ2-1|NA
CAIPSGAGRREQFF
TGTGCCATCCCCTCGGGGGCCGGGAGGCGTGAGCAGTTCTTC
>TRBV29-1|NA|TRBJ1-1|NA
CSVGGWDTEAFF
TGCAGCGTTGGAGGGTGGGACACTGAAGCTTTCTTT
>TRBV5-1|NA|TRBJ2-7|few
CASSLGGVYEQYF
TGCGCCAGCAGCTTAGGAGGGGTCTACGAGCAGTACTTC
>TRBV5-8|NA|TRBJ1-2|few
CASSWQDSIYGYTF
TGTGCCAGCAGCTGGCAGGACAGCATCTATGGCTACACCTTC
>TRBV12-3/TRBV12-4|NA|TRBJ1-4|many
CASSFGGIGEKLFF
TGTGCCAGCAGTTTCGGGGGGATCGGGGAAAAACTGTTTTTT
>TRBV6-5|NA|TRBJ2-7|NA
CASSYLGYYEQYF
TGTGCCAGCAGTTACCTAGGGTACTACGAGCAGTACTTC
>TRBV21-1|NA|TRBJ2-1|NA
CASSKIVEGLIGQFF
TGTGCCAGCAGCAAAATCGTGGAGGGTCTGATTGGGCAGTTCTTC
>TRBV5-6|NA|TRBJ1-3|NA
CASSLLFFSGNTIYF
TGTGCCAGCAGCTTGCTGTTTTTCTCTGGAAACACCATATATTTT
>TRBV7-2|NA|TRBJ2-7|NA
CASSLGPLGGPHEQYF
TGTGCCAGCAGCTTAGGCCCGCTAGGAGGGCCCCACGAGCAGTACTTC
>TRBV5-1|NA|TRBJ2-7|NA
CASSSDGDDEQYF
TGCGCCAGCAGCTCGGACGGGGACGACGAGCAGTACTTC
>TRBV29-1|NA|TRBJ1-2|NA
CSVGADRNYGYTF
TGCAGCGTTGGCGCAGACAGAAACTATGGCTACACCTTC
>TRBV27|NA|TRBJ2-1|NA
CASSSLARNEQFF
TGTGCCAGCAGTTCCCTAGCCCGTAATGAGCAGTTCTTC